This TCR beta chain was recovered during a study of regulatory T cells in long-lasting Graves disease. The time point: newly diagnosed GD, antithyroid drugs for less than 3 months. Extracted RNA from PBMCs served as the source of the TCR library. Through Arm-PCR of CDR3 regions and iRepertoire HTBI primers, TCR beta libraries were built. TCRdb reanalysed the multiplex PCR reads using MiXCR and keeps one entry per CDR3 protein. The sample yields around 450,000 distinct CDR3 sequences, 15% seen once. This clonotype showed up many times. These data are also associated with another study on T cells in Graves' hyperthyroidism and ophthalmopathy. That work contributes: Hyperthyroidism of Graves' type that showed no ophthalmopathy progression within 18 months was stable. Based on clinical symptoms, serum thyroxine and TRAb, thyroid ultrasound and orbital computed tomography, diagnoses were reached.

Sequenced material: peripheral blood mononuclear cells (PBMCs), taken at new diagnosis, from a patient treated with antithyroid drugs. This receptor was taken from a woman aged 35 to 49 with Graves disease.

CDR3 sequence: CASSPTAAEAYEQYF. The CDR3 DNA reads as TGTGCCAGCAGCCCCACCGCGGCGGAGGCCTACGAGCAGTACTTC. This chain connects TRBV11-3 to TRBJ2-7, with D perhaps TRBD2 (5 bases). The CDR3 is 15 residues long. V shed 5 bases and J shed 2 bases, with 16 bases lying between them. Germline V gene data show CDR1 as SGHNT and CDR2 as YENEEA.